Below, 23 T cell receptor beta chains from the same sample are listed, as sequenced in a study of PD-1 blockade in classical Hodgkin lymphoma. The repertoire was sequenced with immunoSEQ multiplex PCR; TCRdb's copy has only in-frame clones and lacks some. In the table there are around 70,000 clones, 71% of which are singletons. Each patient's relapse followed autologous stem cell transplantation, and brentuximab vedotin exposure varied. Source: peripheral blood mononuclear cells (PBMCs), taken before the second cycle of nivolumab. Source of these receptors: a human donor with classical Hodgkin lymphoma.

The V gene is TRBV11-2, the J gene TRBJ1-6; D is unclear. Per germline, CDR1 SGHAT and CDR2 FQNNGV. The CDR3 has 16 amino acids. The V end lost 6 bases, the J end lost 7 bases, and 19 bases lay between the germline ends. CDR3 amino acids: CASSIRPVAANSPLHF. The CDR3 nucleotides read TGTGCCAGCAGTATCAGGCCTGTGGCAGCCAATTCACCCCTCCACTTT.

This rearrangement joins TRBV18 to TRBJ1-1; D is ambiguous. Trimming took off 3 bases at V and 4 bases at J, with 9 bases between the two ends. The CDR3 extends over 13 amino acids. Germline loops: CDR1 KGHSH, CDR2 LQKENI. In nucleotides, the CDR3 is TGTGCCAGCTCACCTCCCGGCAGCACTGAAGCTTTCTTT. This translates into CASSPPGSTEAFF. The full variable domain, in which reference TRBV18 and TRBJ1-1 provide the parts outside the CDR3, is NAGVMQNPRHLVRRRGQEARLRCSPMKGHSHVYWYRQLPEEGLKFMVYLQKENIIDESGMPKERFSAEFPKEGPSILRIQQVVRGDSAAYFCASSPPGSTEAFFGQGTRLTVV.

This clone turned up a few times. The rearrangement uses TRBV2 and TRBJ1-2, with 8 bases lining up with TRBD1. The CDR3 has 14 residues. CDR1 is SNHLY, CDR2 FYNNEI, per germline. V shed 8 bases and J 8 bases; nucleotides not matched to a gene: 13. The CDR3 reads CASSTGGNQRGYTF. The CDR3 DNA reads TGTGCCAGCTCCACAGGGGGAAACCAACGGGGCTACACCTTC.

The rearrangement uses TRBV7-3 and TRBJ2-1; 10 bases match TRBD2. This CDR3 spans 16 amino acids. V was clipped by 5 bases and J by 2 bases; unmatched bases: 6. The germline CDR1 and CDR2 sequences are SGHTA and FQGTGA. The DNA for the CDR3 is TGTGCCAGCAGCCCTCTAGCGGGGGCCACCTACAATGAGCAGTTCTTC. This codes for CASSPLAGATYNEQFF.

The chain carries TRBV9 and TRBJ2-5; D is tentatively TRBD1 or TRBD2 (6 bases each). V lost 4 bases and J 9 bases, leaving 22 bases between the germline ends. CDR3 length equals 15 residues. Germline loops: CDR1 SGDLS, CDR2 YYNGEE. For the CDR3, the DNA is TGTGCCAGCAGCCCTGTAGAGGGGGGACGAGGGGCCCAGTACTTC. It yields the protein CASSPVEGGRGAQYF.

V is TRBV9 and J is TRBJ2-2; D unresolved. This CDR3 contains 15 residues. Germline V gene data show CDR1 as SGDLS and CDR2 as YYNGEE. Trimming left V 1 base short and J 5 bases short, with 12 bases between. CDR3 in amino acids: CASSVTDGGTGELFF. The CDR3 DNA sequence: TGTGCCAGCAGCGTAACAGACGGCGGTACCGGGGAGCTGTTTTTT. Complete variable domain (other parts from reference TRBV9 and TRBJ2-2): DSGVTQTPKHLITATGQRVTLRCSPRSGDLSVYWYQQSLDQGLQFLIQYYNGEERAKGNILERFSAQQFPDLHSELNLSSLELGDSALYFCASSVTDGGTGELFFGEGSRLTVL.

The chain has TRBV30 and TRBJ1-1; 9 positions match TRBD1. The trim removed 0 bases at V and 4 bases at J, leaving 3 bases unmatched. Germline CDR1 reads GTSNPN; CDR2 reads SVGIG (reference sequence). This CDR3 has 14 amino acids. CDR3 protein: CAWSVQGARTEAFF. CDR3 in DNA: TGTGCCTGGAGTGTACAGGGGGCGCGCACTGAAGCTTTCTTT. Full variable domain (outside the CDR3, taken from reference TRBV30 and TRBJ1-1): SQTIHQWPATLVQPVGSPLSLECTVEGTSNPNLYWYRQAAGRGLQLLFYSVGIGQISSEVPQNLSASRPQDRQFILSSKKLLLSDSGFYLCAWSVQGARTEAFFGQGTRLTVV.

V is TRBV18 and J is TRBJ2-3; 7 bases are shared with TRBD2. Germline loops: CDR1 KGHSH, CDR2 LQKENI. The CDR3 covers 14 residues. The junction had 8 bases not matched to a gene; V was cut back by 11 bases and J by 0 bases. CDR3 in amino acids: CAVTGGPSTDTQYF. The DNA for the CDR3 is TGTGCCGTCACGGGAGGCCCAAGCACAGATACGCAGTATTTT.

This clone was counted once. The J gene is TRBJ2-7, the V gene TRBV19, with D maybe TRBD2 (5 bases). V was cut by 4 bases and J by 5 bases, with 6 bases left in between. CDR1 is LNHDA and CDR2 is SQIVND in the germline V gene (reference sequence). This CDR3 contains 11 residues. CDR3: CASSTGNEQYF. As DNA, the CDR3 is TGTGCCAGTAGTACGGGAAACGAGCAGTACTTC.

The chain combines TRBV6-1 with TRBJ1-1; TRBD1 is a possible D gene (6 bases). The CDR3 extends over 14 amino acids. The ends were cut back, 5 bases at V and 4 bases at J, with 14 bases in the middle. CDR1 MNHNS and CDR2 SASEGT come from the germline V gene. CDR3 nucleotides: TGTGCCAGCAGTACCATACCGGGGGCCACTGAAGCTTTCTTT. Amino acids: CASSTIPGATEAFF.

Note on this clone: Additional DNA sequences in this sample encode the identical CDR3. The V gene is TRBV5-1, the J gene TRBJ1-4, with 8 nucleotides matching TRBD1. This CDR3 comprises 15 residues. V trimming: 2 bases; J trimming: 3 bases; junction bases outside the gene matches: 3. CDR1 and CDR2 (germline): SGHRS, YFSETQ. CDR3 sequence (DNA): TGCGCCAGCAGCTTACGGACAGGGCCTAATGAAAAACTGTTTTTT. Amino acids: CASSLRTGPNEKLFF.

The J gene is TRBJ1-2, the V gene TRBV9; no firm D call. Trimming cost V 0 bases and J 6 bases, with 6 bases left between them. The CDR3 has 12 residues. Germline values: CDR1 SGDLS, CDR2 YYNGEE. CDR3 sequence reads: CASSVGLHGYTF. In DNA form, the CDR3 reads TGTGCCAGCAGCGTAGGTTTACATGGCTACACCTTC.

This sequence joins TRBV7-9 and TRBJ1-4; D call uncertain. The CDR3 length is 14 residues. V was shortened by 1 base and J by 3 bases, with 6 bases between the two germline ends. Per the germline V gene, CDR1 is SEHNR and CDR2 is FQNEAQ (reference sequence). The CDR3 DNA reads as TGTGCCAGCAGCTTAGATGGACCTAATGAAAAACTGTTTTTT. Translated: CASSLDGPNEKLFF.

Here the CDR3 DNA reads TGCGCCAGCAGCCAACTAGCGGGTGGGGCCTACGAGCAGTACTTC. This translates into CASSQLAGGAYEQYF. This chain uses TRBV4-1 with TRBJ2-7; TRBD2 agrees at 8 bases. The ends lost 2 bases at V and 2 bases at J; junction bases unmatched: 5. Per germline, CDR1 MGHRA and CDR2 YSYEKL. This CDR3 comprises 15 residues.

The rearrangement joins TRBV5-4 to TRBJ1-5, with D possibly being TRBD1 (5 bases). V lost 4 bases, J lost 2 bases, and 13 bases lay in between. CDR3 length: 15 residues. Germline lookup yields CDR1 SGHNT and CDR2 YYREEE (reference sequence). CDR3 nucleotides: TGTGCCAGCAGCCAAGAATGGGGCGGCAATCAGCCCCAGCATTTT. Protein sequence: CASSQEWGGNQPQHF.

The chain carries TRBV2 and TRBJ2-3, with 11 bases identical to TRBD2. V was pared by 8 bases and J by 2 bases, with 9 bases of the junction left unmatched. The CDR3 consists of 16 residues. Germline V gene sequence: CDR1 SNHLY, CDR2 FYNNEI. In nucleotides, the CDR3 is TGTGCCAGCTGTAAAGGGACTAGCGGTCCCACAGATACGCAGTATTTT. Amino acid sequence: CASCKGTSGPTDTQYF.

CDR3 nucleotides: TGTGCCAGCAGCGTCGATGAGGACAGGCGTTGGGGCTACACCTTC. It translates to CASSVDEDRRWGYTF. V usage is TRBV9 and J usage is TRBJ1-2; 7 nucleotides align to TRBD1. The CDR3 extends over 15 amino acids. Germline V gives CDR1 SGDLS, CDR2 YYNGEE. V lost 2 bases and J lost 8; bases outside the gene matches: 12.

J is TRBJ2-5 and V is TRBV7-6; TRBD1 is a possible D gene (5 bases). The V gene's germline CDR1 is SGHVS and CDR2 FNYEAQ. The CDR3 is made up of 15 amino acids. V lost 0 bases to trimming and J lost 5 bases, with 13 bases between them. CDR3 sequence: CASSLAQGSWETQYF. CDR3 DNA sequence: TGTGCCAGCAGCTTAGCCCAGGGAAGTTGGGAGACCCAGTACTTC.

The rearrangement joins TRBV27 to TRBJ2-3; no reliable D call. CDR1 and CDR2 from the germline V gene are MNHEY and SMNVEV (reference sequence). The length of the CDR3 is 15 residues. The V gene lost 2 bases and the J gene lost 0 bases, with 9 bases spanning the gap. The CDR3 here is CASSLMTVSTDTQYF. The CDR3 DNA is TGTGCCAGCAGTTTAATGACCGTTAGCACAGATACGCAGTATTTT.

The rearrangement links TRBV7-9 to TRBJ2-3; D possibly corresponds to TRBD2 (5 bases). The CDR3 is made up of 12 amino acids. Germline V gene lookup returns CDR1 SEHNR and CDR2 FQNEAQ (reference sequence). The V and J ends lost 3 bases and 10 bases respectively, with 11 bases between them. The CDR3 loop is CASSLDLGSQYF. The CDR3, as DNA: TGTGCCAGCAGCTTGGACTTGGGGTCGCAGTATTTT. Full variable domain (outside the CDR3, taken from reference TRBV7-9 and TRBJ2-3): DTGVSQNPRHKITKRGQNVTFRCDPISEHNRLYWYRQTLGQGPEFLTYFQNEAQLEKSRLLSDRFSAERPKGSFSTLEIQRTEQGDSAMYLCASSLDLGSQYFGPGTRLTVL.

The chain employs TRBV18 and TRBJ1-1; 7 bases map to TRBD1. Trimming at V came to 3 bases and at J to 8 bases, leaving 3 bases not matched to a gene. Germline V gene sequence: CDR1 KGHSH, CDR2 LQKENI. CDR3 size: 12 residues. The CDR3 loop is CASSPLQGEAFF. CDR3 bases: TGTGCCAGCTCACCCTTACAGGGGGAAGCTTTCTTT. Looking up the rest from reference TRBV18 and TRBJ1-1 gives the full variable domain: NAGVMQNPRHLVRRRGQEARLRCSPMKGHSHVYWYRQLPEEGLKFMVYLQKENIIDESGMPKERFSAEFPKEGPSILRIQQVVRGDSAAYFCASSPLQGEAFFGQGTRLTVV.

In nucleotides, the CDR3 is TGCGCCAGCAGCCAAGGGGAGGACAGCTATGGCTACACCTTC. This codes for CASSQGEDSYGYTF. The chain is built from TRBV5-1 and TRBJ1-2; the D gene is possibly TRBD1 (6 bases). The CDR3 sequence is 14 residues long. The germline V gene encodes CDR1 SGHRS and CDR2 YFSETQ. The germline V and J ends were trimmed by 4 bases and 4 bases, with 14 bases remaining between them.

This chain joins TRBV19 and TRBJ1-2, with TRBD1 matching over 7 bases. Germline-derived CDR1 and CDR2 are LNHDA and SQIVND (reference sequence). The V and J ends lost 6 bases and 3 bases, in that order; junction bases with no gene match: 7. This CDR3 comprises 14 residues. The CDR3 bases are TGTGCCAGTAGCAGCCACAGGGGTGACTATGGCTACACCTTC. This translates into CASSSHRGDYGYTF.